Only a few counts were recorded for the clone carrying this T cell receptor (beta chain). Its cognate antigen is unknown. V shed 4 bases and J 3 bases; nucleotides not matched to a gene: 7. The CDR3 has 15 residues. Per germline, CDR1 SGHVS and CDR2 FNYEAQ. The sample is drawn from a study of T cells after yellow fever vaccination. From the 5' RACE reads, TCRdb called clonotypes with MiXCR, one entry per CDR3 protein. The sample contains 550,000 to 750,000 distinct CDR3 sequences, about 13% of which appear only once. General study findings and limits: Once the booster was given, most primary-vaccination clones reappeared, at just over 95% for CD4 and 88% for CD8. Few clonotypes appeared in both CD4 and CD8 compartments. Bulk-population clonotypes that are abundant could appear as contaminants in FACS-sorted repertoires.

The sequence was obtained from a man aged 25-45 years who received the YFV17D yellow fever vaccine. The specimen was PBMCs, collected on the day of the yellow fever booster vaccination. This chain links TRBV7-6 with TRBJ2-3; 7 bases fit TRBD2. CDR3 residues: CASSYRLAVTDTQYF. DNA for the CDR3: TGTGCCAGCAGCTATCGACTAGCAGTAACAGATACGCAGTATTTT.